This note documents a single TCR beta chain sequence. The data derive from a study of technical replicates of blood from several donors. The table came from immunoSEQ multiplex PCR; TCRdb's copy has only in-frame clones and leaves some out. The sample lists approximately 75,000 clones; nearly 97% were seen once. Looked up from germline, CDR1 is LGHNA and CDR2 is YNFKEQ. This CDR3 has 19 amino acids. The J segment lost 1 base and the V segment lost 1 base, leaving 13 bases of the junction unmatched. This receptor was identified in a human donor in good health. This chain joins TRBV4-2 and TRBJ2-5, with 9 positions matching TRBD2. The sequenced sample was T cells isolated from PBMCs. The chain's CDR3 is CASSQVLASLAGTQETQYF. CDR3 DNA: TGTGCCAGCAGCCAAGTTCTAGCTAGCCTAGCGGGAACCCAAGAGACCCAGTACTTC.